The clone carrying this T cell receptor (beta chain) was seen only once. Authors' methods: Researchers report that nucleated cell counts were estimated from reference gene primer amplification. Only in-frame clones appear in the TCRdb table, and some are missing; sequencing was by immunoSEQ multiplex PCR. D and trimming were read from the DNA, whereas the V and J calls and clone size are those reported in that table. Here the sample spans around 390,000 clones, roughly 89% being singletons. These data originate in a study of blood T cell repertoires in COVID-19. Study in general: The United States, Italy and Spain provided the acute and convalescent COVID-19 samples.

Recruitment covered about two dozen US areas and drew participants whose ages spanned roughly 18 to 100 years. For recovered donors of Cohort 3, there were two negative PCRs, clearance, or symptom resolution. The length of the CDR3 is 14 residues. Trimming took 0 bases from V and 5 from J, leaving 10 bases between them. Germline-derived CDR1 and CDR2 are LNHNV and YYDKDF (reference sequence). This chain links TRBV15 with TRBJ1-2; D is undetermined. The TCR was taken from a woman aged 45-59 years who had recovered from COVID-19. The sequenced sample consisted of PBMCs or T cells enriched from blood (not recorded which). This CDR3 is CATSRDQGSYGYTF. CDR3 sequence (DNA): TGTGCCACCAGCAGAGATCAAGGGAGTTATGGCTACACCTTC. The whole variable domain, filled in from reference TRBV15 and TRBJ1-2, reads DAMVIQNPRYQVTQFGKPVTLSCSQTLNHNVMYWYQQKSSQAPKLLFHYYDKDFNNEADTPDNFQSRRPNTSFCFLDIRSPGLGDTAMYLCATSRDQGSYGYTFGSGTRLTVV.